This T cell receptor beta chain was retrieved from a study of blood T cell repertoires in COVID-19. Study information: Samples came from the United States, Italy and Spain, spanning acute and convalescent COVID-19. From T cells, B-cell-depleted T cells, or PBMCs came the material, which was cDNA or gDNA.

The CDR3 loop spans 14 amino acids. Trimming removed 3 bases from V and 4 bases from J, with 12 bases in between. Germline V gene lookup returns CDR1 MNHEY and CDR2 SMNVEV (reference sequence). In this sample, this clone turned up a few times. The data were produced by immunoSEQ multiplex PCR, yet TCRdb's version contains in-frame clones alone and is incomplete. The sample lists around 93,000 clones, 81% occurring once. The chain is built from TRBV27 and TRBJ2-5; D perhaps matches TRBD1 (6 bases). Input material: peripheral blood. This receptor was taken from a man in his 60s with acute or convalescent COVID-19. CDR3: CASSFMGARETQYF. The CDR3 DNA follows: TGTGCCAGCAGTTTTATGGGGGCGAGAGAGACCCAGTACTTC.